This T cell receptor (beta chain) comes out of a study of blood T cell repertoires in COVID-19. Study at large: Samples taken during acute and convalescent COVID-19 were collected in the United States, Italy and Spain.

V lost 1 base and J lost 4; bases outside the gene matches: 3. Germline V CDR1 and CDR2: SGHKS, YYEKEE (reference sequence). This CDR3 has 14 residues. Here immunoSEQ multiplex PCR was the method, and the copy in TCRdb shows in-frame clones only, minus some. Here the sample spans some 76,000 clones, about 85% being singletons. The genes are TRBV5-5 and TRBJ1-2; TRBD1 agrees at 8 bases. This TCR derives from a man aged 50 to 60 with COVID-19, enrolled during active disease. Sequencing input: peripheral blood. CDR3 protein: CASSLLTGGYGYTF. As DNA, the CDR3 is TGTGCCAGCAGCTTGTTAACAGGGGGCTATGGCTACACCTTC.